The 24 T cell receptor beta chains presented below share a single source sample, sequenced in a study of regulatory T cells in long-lasting Graves disease. Library construction for TCR beta used iRepertoire HTBI primers and Arm-PCR of CDR3 regions. TCRdb re-called the multiplex PCR reads through MiXCR, storing one row per CDR3 protein. Of some 300,000 distinct CDR3 sequences listed, 22% are singletons. Noted time point: persistent/refractory GD, antithyroid drugs over 5 years with positive TRAb. Construction of the TCR library relied on RNA isolated from PBMCs. This specimen was peripheral blood mononuclear cells (PBMCs), taken when the disease was refractory, from a patient treated with antithyroid drugs. The receptors were gathered from a female donor with Graves disease.

In this sample, this clonotype turned up many times. The chain joins TRBV7-3 to TRBJ2-7; the match to TRBD2 covers 14 bases. The CDR3 spans 16 residues. Germline loops: CDR1 SGHTA, CDR2 FQGTGA. J gave up 0 bases and V 5 bases, and 3 bases lay outside the gene matches. The CDR3 region is CASSPGTSGSSYEQYF. CDR3 sequence (DNA): TGTGCCAGCAGCCCTGGGACTAGCGGGAGCTCCTACGAGCAGTACTTC.

The table lists this clonotype with many counts. This chain connects TRBV2 to TRBJ1-1, with 8 positions matching TRBD1. This CDR3 has 14 amino acids. Per the germline V gene, CDR1 is SNHLY and CDR2 is FYNNEI. Losses at the gene ends were 2 bases for V and 4 bases for J; bases not matched to a gene: 3. The CDR3, as DNA: TGTGCCAGCAGTGAACAGGGGGCGAGCACTGAAGCTTTCTTT. Its protein is CASSEQGASTEAFF.

This clonotype was counted many times. V is TRBV7-8 and J is TRBJ1-2; D is perhaps TRBD1 (5 bases). CDR3 size: 16 residues. The V gene's germline CDR1 is SGHVS and CDR2 FQNEAQ. The V end lost 5 bases, the J end lost 4 bases, and 20 bases lay between the germline ends. CDR3 region: CASSPFVGQEFYGYTF. CDR3 bases: TGTGCCAGCAGCCCATTTGTGGGGCAGGAGTTCTATGGCTACACCTTC.

In this sample, this clonotype turned up a few times. V usage is TRBV12-3 or TRBV12-4 and J usage is TRBJ2-3; 10 bases are a match to TRBD1. This CDR3 is built from 15 residues. Losses at the gene ends were 6 bases for V and 1 base for J; bases not matched to a gene: 4. The CDR3 coding sequence is TGTGCCAGCAGCCCCGGGACAGGGGGCACAGATACGCAGTATTTT. Residues: CASSPGTGGTDTQYF.

V gene TRBV11-2 combines with J gene TRBJ1-1, with 7 bases matching TRBD1. Unmatched junction bases numbered 3, after V lost 8 bases and J lost 3 bases. The CDR3 is 12 amino acids. Per germline, CDR1 SGHAT and CDR2 FQNNGV. CDR3 region: CASSGTDTEAFF. Here the CDR3 DNA reads TGTGCCAGCTCTGGGACAGACACTGAAGCTTTCTTT.

The chain is built from TRBV15 and TRBJ2-5; 7 bases are shared with TRBD1. This CDR3 comprises 16 residues. The junction had 13 bases not matched to a gene; V was cut back by 7 bases and J by 2 bases. Germline V CDR1 and CDR2: LNHNV, YYDKDF (reference sequence). CDR3 in DNA: TGTGCCACCACCCGGGGTCCAGGGGGAAAACAAGAGACCCAGTACTTC. Amino acids: CATTRGPGGKQETQYF.

This clonotype has just a few counts. The chain joins TRBV7-2 to TRBJ2-2; 7 bases line up with TRBD1. Trimming cost V 7 bases and J 9 bases; bases outside gene matches: 17. The CDR3 has 16 residues. The germline V gene encodes CDR1 SGHTA and CDR2 FQGNSA. The CDR3: CASTPEMTGPVRELFF. Here the CDR3 DNA reads TGTGCCAGCACCCCTGAAATGACAGGGCCCGTACGGGAGCTGTTTTTT.

This clonotype occurred many times. CDR3 DNA: TGTGCCAGCAGCACAGGGAATGAGCAGTTCTTC. This translates into CASSTGNEQFF. The chain recombines TRBV6-2 or TRBV6-3 with TRBJ2-1, with TRBD1 as a possible D gene (6 bases). V lost 6 bases, J lost 7 bases, and 7 bases lay in between. Germline loops: CDR1 MNHEY, CDR2 SVGEGT. The CDR3 runs to 11 residues.

This clonotype was detected ten times or more. The J gene is TRBJ2-3, the V gene TRBV15; no firm D call. The V end was cut by 0 bases, the J end by 2 bases, with 15 bases between. The CDR3 covers 17 residues. In germline, CDR1 is LNHNV, CDR2 YYDKDF (reference sequence). The CDR3 region is CATSRDHRELLTDTQYF. Written as DNA, the CDR3 is TGTGCCACCAGCAGAGATCATCGAGAACTCCTCACAGATACGCAGTATTTT.

The chain carries TRBV5-1 and TRBJ1-1, with D uncertain. Trimming shortened V by 0 bases and J by 1 base, and 10 bases separated the two germline ends. The CDR3 is 15 residues long. Germline V CDR1 and CDR2: SGHRS, YFSETQ. For the CDR3, the DNA is TGCGCCAGCAGCTTGGGGGCTATGGGGAACACTGAAGCTTTCTTT. Amino acids: CASSLGAMGNTEAFF. The entire variable domain, with the rest obtained from reference TRBV5-1 and TRBJ1-1, is as follows: KAGVTQTPRYLIKTRGQQVTLSCSPISGHRSVSWYQQTPGQGLQFLFEYFSETQRNKGNFPGRFSGRQFSNSRSEMNVSTLELGDSALYLCASSLGAMGNTEAFFGQGTRLTVV.

There are many counts of this clonotype. The chain has TRBV6-1 and TRBJ2-5, with D tentatively TRBD1 or TRBD2 (5 bases each). Germline CDR1 and CDR2: MNHNS and SASEGT. Trimming stripped 7 bases from V and 2 bases from J, with 11 bases between. CDR3 length equals 13 residues. This CDR3 reads CASTRDGQETQYF. DNA of the CDR3: TGTGCCAGCACCCGGGACGGACAAGAGACCCAGTACTTC.

J is TRBJ2-7 and V is TRBV27; 11 bases fit TRBD2. CDR3 length equals 16 residues. After removal of 4 bases from V and 2 bases from J, the junction contained 7 bases not matched to a gene. In germline, CDR1 is MNHEY, CDR2 SMNVEV (reference sequence). The CDR3 DNA reads as TGTGCCAGCAGTTCCATGACTAGCGGGGCCGCCTACGAGCAGTACTTC. It translates to CASSSMTSGAAYEQYF.

This chain links TRBV28 with TRBJ1-2, with unresolved D. Trimming left V 3 bases short and J 3 bases short, with 14 bases between. CDR1 is MDHEN, CDR2 SYDVKM, per germline. The CDR3 is made up of 15 amino acids. CDR3 sequence reads: CASSFRLREDYGYTF. The CDR3, as DNA: TGTGCCAGCAGTTTTCGTTTGCGGGAAGACTATGGCTACACCTTC.

In its sample, this clonotype was seen many times. The gene calls are TRBV30 and TRBJ1-2; perhaps TRBD1 as D (6 bases). Per the germline V gene, CDR1 is GTSNPN and CDR2 is SVGIG (reference sequence). This CDR3 spans 12 amino acids. With 2 bases removed from V and 4 bases from J, the gap between germline ends came to 8 bases. The CDR3 protein is CAWSKDSYGYTF. For the CDR3, the DNA is TGTGCCTGGAGTAAGGACAGCTATGGCTACACCTTC.

In this sample, this clonotype turned up many times. The V gene is TRBV28, the J gene TRBJ2-5; TRBD1 or TRBD2 may be the D gene (5 bases each). Deletions cut 7 bases from V and 6 bases from J, with 18 bases between. Germline V lookup: CDR1 MDHEN, CDR2 SYDVKM. This CDR3 comprises 14 residues. CDR3 residues: CASTTVSGRQTQYF. The CDR3 bases are TGTGCCAGCACCACCGTCTCGGGGCGGCAGACCCAGTACTTC.

This clonotype was counted a few times. V usage is TRBV4-2 and J usage is TRBJ1-4; no definite D call. The CDR3 has 15 amino acids. V was pared by 0 bases and J by 6 bases, with 11 bases between. Looked up from germline, CDR1 is LGHNA and CDR2 is YNFKEQ. CDR3 residues: CASSQDASSYEKLFF. CDR3 nucleotides: TGTGCCAGCAGCCAAGATGCATCGAGCTATGAAAAACTGTTTTTT.

This clonotype was seen ten or more times. This chain connects TRBV6-1 to TRBJ2-7; D tentatively fits TRBD1 or TRBD2 (7 bases each). Germline V gives CDR1 MNHNS, CDR2 SASEGT. The V end was cut by 7 bases, the J end by 1 base, with 14 bases between. There are 14 residues in the CDR3. The CDR3 region is CASTQGGQSYEQYF. CDR3 sequence (DNA): TGTGCCAGCACCCAGGGGGGGCAGTCCTACGAGCAGTACTTC.

This clonotype occurred a few times. This chain links TRBV30 with TRBJ2-7, with D unclear. V was clipped by 1 base and J by 2 bases, with 12 bases between them. The germline CDR1 and CDR2 sequences are GTSNPN and SVGIG (reference sequence). The CDR3 runs 14 residues. The CDR3 loop is CAWSAGSETYEQYF. The CDR3 region has the DNA TGTGCCTGGAGTGCCGGTTCCGAAACCTACGAGCAGTACTTC. Supplemented by reference TRBV30 and TRBJ2-7, the full variable domain reads SQTIHQWPATLVQPVGSPLSLECTVEGTSNPNLYWYRQAAGRGLQLLFYSVGIGQISSEVPQNLSASRPQDRQFILSSKKLLLSDSGFYLCAWSAGSETYEQYFGPGTRLTVT.

For the CDR3, the DNA is TGTGCCAGCCGACCGTTGTTGGTGTCCGGGGAGCTGTTTTTT. Translated: CASRPLLVSGELFF. The V gene is TRBV4-2, the J gene TRBJ2-2; D is ambiguous. The germline V and J ends were trimmed by 8 bases and 6 bases, with 16 bases remaining between them. The CDR3 is 14 amino acids. Looked up from germline, CDR1 is LGHNA and CDR2 is YNFKEQ.

In this sample, this clonotype turned up a few times. The chain uses TRBV3-1 and TRBJ2-7; tentative D call: TRBD2 (5 bases). CDR1 is LGHDT, CDR2 YNNKEL, per germline (reference sequence). Deletions cut 9 bases from V and 3 bases from J, with 15 bases between. The CDR3 has 13 residues. CDR3 bases: TGTGCCAGTTTACTAGTTGGCCACTACGAGCAGTACTTC. As protein: CASLLVGHYEQYF.

In this sample, this clonotype turned up many times. The rearrangement uses TRBV5-5 and TRBJ1-1; no clear D. V was pared by 0 bases and J by 1 base, with 10 bases between. This CDR3 is built from 15 residues. Germline loops: CDR1 SGHKS, CDR2 YYEKEE (reference sequence). In DNA, the CDR3 is TGTGCCAGCAGCTTGGGGCCCCAAACGAACACTGAAGCTTTCTTT. As protein: CASSLGPQTNTEAFF.

This clonotype showed up many times. The chain has TRBV20-1 and TRBJ2-7, with 11 bases aligning to TRBD2. The CDR3 is 17 residues long. The germline V gene has CDR1 DFQATT and CDR2 SNEGSKA (reference sequence). V dropped 0 bases and J dropped 0; count of bases not matched to a gene: 7. The CDR3 region has the DNA TGCAGTGCTAGAGATCACCTAGCGGGGGGCCACTCCTACGAGCAGTACTTC. It specifies CSARDHLAGGHSYEQYF.

This chain joins TRBV9 and TRBJ1-4; D call uncertain. V lost 1 base and J 6 bases, leaving 13 bases between the germline ends. Germline V gene sequence: CDR1 SGDLS, CDR2 YYNGEE. CDR3 size: 15 residues. CDR3 residues: CASSVLPGVDEKLFF. CDR3 DNA sequence: TGTGCCAGCAGCGTATTGCCCGGGGTTGATGAAAAACTGTTTTTT.

This chain links TRBV5-1 with TRBJ2-7; maybe TRBD2 (5 bases). V lost 5 bases and J lost 2, with 17 bases in between. Germline assignment: CDR1 SGHRS and CDR2 YFSETQ. This CDR3 contains 15 residues. CDR3 sequence: CASRHNNWETYEQYF. The DNA for the CDR3 is TGCGCCAGCAGACACAACAACTGGGAGACCTACGAGCAGTACTTC.